These T cell receptor beta chains were read from a single sample in a study of blood T cell repertoires in COVID-19. This table comes from immunoSEQ multiplex PCR, and its TCRdb copy is limited to in-frame clones, with some not included. The table lists some 230,000 clones, roughly four fifths of them singletons. Input material: peripheral blood. These receptors all come from a woman older than 75 with COVID-19, enrolled during active disease. Both conserved end residues are trimmed from each CDR3.

V gene,J gene,CDR3 length,CDR3 protein
TRBV10-3,TRBJ2-7,10,AIRGGGYEQY
TRBV29-1,TRBJ2-1,12,SVDSTSQYNEQF
TRBV19,TRBJ1-1,14,ASRSQPGQGATEAF
TRBV3-1/TRBV3-2,TRBJ1-1,11,ASSLRSDTEAF
TRBV7-2,TRBJ2-1,14,ASSRGGGGPQNEQF
TRBV14,TRBJ2-7,11,ASSQDLAGMQY
TRBV5-1,TRBJ1-6,12,ASSSGTANSPLH
TRBV12-5,TRBJ2-4,9,ASGSVDIQY
TRBV28,TRBJ1-6,13,ASSLIAPVDSPLH
TRBV24-1,TRBJ1-5,12,ATSSGSGNQPQH
TRBV9,TRBJ1-6,12,ASSAGQIYSPLH
TRBV4-1,TRBJ1-5,11,ASRFDRTQPQH
TRBV28,TRBJ1-5,14,ASSLNGQGTNQPQH
TRBV7-9,TRBJ2-7,13,ASSQQGQGFYEQY
TRBV3-1/TRBV3-2,TRBJ2-1,12,ASSPTSGIDEQF
TRBV10-3,TRBJ2-1,11,AITGSSYNEQF
TRBV6-2/TRBV6-3,TRBJ2-2,10,ASSAPTGELF
TRBV3-1/TRBV3-2,TRBJ1-5,12,ASSLGTGVVPQH
TRBV30,TRBJ1-1,13,AWSSPLRVEAEAF
TRBV5-5,TRBJ1-1,13,ASSPAVRGSEEAF
TRBV18,TRBJ1-1,11,ASSPGQNTEAF
TRBV6-5,TRBJ2-1,13,ASIGSAGGFNEQF
TRBV5-1,TRBJ1-2,13,ASSLGQGATPGYT
TRBV19,TRBJ1-2,11,ASTQGRPYGYT
TRBV19,TRBJ1-5,14,AASSMSRGSVQPQH
TRBV5-4,TRBJ1-2,11,ASRRTGGYGYT